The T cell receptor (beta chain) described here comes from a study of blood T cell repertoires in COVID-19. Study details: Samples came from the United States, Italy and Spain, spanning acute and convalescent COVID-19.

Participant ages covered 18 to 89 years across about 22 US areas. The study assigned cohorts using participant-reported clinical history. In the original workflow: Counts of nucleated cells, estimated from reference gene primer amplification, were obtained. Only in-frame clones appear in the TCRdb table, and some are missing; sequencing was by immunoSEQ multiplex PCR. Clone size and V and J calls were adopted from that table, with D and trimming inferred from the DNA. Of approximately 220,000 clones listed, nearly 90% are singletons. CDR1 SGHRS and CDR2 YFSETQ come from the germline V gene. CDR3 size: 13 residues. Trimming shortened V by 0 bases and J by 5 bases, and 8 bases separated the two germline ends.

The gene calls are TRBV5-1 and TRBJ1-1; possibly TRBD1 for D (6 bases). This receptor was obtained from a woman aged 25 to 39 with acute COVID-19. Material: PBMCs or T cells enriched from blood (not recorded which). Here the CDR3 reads CASSLAGETEAFF. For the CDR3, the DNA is TGCGCCAGCAGCTTGGCAGGGGAGACTGAAGCTTTCTTT.